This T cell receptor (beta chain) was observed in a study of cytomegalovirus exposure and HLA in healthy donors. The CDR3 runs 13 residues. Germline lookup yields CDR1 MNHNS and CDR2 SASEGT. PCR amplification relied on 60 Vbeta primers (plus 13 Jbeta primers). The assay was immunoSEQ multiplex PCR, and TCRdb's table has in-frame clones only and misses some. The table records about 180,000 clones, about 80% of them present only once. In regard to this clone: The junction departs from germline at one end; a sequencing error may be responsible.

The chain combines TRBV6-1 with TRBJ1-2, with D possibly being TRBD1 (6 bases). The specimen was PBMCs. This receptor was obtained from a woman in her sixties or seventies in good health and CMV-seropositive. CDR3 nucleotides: TGTGCCAGCAGTGAAGACAGGGCGGGAGGCTGCACCTTC. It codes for CASSEDRAGGCTF.